This T cell receptor beta chain was documented in a study of blood T cells in healthy people across ages. General observations from the study: With donor CMV status unknown, expanded clonotype changes were possibly confounded. TCR beta diversity correlated strongly with naive T cell percentage.

Per-sample PBMC isolation yielded at least 6 million cells. Germline loops: CDR1 WNHNN, CDR2 SYGVQD (reference sequence). The CDR3 has 16 residues. V was pared by 6 bases and J by 2 bases, with 11 bases of the junction left unmatched. Points on this clonotype: What it binds is not known.

Through a sample-barcoded 5' primer and a J-beta primer mix, a second PCR was run for roughly 7 to 11 cycles. A single record per CDR3 protein comes from TCRdb applying MiXCR to the 5' RACE reads. The repertoire holds hundreds of thousands of distinct CDR3 sequences, with under 30% as singletons. This TCR was sampled from a woman of 80 years or more in good health. What was sequenced was blood. The V gene is TRBV10-1, the J gene TRBJ1-1; TRBD1 agrees at 8 bases. The CDR3 here is CASSQNRDRLNTEAFF. CDR3 in DNA: TGCGCCAGCAGCCAAAACCGGGACAGGTTAAACACTGAAGCTTTCTTT.